The sequence of this TCR beta chain was determined in a study of blood T cell repertoires in COVID-19 (dated by TCRdb to 2020 to 2021). For context, the study as a whole: Samples from collaborators originated in the United States, Italy and Spain and spanned both the acute and convalescent phases of COVID-19. The material from the prospective study consisted of cDNA or gDNA derived from T cells, B-cell-depleted T cells, or PBMCs. Deeply sampled blood TCRbeta repertoires from subjects exposed to, actively infected with, or recovered from COVID-19 were included in the dataset. A freely available public database, intended as a resource for researchers studying the immune response to SARS-CoV-2, is where the repertoires were released. Samples came from the ongoing ImmuneRACE study (first 160 participants) plus 1,254 subjects from 6 global collaborators. The sample metadata nearly always contained a de-identified subject ID, COVID-19 status, age in years and sex. HLA class I and class II types, where available, came from metadata supplied by the sample provider rather than from assay-based typing. Broader findings and caveats from the paper: Clinical and demographic metadata were provided uncurated, with the amount varying by source and participant.

This clone turned up a few times. Its cognate antigen has yet to be identified. No much larger clone exists at a distance of one base, and base qualities are not known. The germline V gene encodes CDR1 LGHNA and CDR2 YNFKEQ. Including cysteine and phenylalanine, the CDR3 has 17 amino acids. This entry keeps only the CDR3 DNA: 51 bases, framed from base 1. Trimming costs V 3 bases and J 3 bases, and their ends lie 18 bases apart. The immunoSEQ Assay, a bias-controlled multiplex PCR, was used to amplify TCRbeta CDR3 regions from genomic DNA. As for the original processing: Within the assay, amplification of reference gene primers was used to estimate how many nucleated cells each sample contained. To quantify the absolute abundance of each unique TCRbeta CDR3 rearrangement, sequence reads were collapsed and filtered. For each sample, productive Simpson clonality was calculated as the square root of Simpson's diversity index across productive rearrangements. TCRdb's version of the immuneACCESS table is confined to in-frame rearrangements and falls short of the full clone set. An unresolved V gene accounts for under half of the shortfall where checked; the remainder is of unknown origin. That table gives V, J and clone size, and the DNA gave D and trimming. Recorded for this sample are roughly 75,000 clones; 80% of them occurred a single time. The top ten hold about 13% of the sample.

One collaborating source in Seattle enrolled patients during active infection and followed them longitudinally through the course of disease. Collaborating institutions collected whole blood in K2EDTA tubes following their own protocols. For TCRbeta analysis, collaborator samples were shipped as frozen whole blood, as isolated PBMCs, or as DNA extracted from either sample type. Sequenced sample: peripheral blood. The sequence links TRBV4-2 to TRBJ1-3; the D gene is perhaps TRBD1, on 6 matching bases. This receptor was identified in a man aged 50 or older with COVID-19, enrolled during active disease. The encoded CDR3 is CASSQSASGVFGNTIYF. The bases read TGTGCCAGCAGCCAGTCCGCCTCAGGGGTTTTTGGAAACACCATATATTTT.